Below, 29 T cell receptor beta chains from the same sample are listed, as sequenced in a study of resident and recirculating memory T cells in vitiligo. Only in-frame clones appear in the TCRdb table, and some are missing; sequencing was by immunoSEQ multiplex PCR. Found here are 75,000 to 85,000 clones, roughly nine tenths of them singletons; the top ten hold more than 4.5%. The sequenced sample consisted of blood. These receptor sequences come from a male donor with vitiligo.

The chain links TRBV30 to TRBJ1-5, with 7 bases aligning to TRBD1. The length of the CDR3 is 14 residues. The germline CDR1 and CDR2 sequences are GTSNPN and SVGIG (reference sequence). The V and J ends lost 0 bases and 5 bases, in that order; junction bases with no gene match: 4. CDR3 sequence: CAWSVTGVDQPQHF. The CDR3 DNA reads TGTGCCTGGAGTGTTACAGGGGTGGATCAGCCCCAGCATTTT.

This clone was detected only once. CDR3 sequence: CASSHKKGTGVPYEQYF. DNA for the CDR3: TGTGCCAGCAGCCACAAAAAAGGGACAGGGGTCCCCTACGAGCAGTACTTC. The J gene is TRBJ2-7, the V gene TRBV5-4, with TRBD1 matching over 10 bases. This CDR3 is 17 amino acids long. Germline CDR1 and CDR2: SGHNT and YYREEE (reference sequence). The V and J ends lost 4 bases and 2 bases, in that order; junction bases with no gene match: 12.

The chain couples TRBV19 to TRBJ2-7, with a tentative D call TRBD1 (5 bases). Trimming shortened V by 6 bases and J by 5 bases, and 14 bases separated the two germline ends. CDR1 LNHDA and CDR2 SQIVND come from the germline V gene (reference sequence). CDR3 size: 13 residues. The CDR3 spells CASSPTGTDEQYF. CDR3 sequence (DNA): TGTGCCAGTAGCCCTACAGGTACCGACGAGCAGTACTTC.

This clone came up once. The chain carries TRBV19 and TRBJ1-2; 9 nucleotides match TRBD1. The germline CDR1 and CDR2 sequences are LNHDA and SQIVND (reference sequence). V was clipped by 5 bases and J by 10 bases; unmatched bases: 11. This CDR3 comprises 14 residues. The CDR3 DNA reads as TGTGCCAGTAGTCTTTCGGGACAGGGAGTGGACTACACCTTC. Encoded protein: CASSLSGQGVDYTF.

This chain connects TRBV28 to TRBJ2-1; 11 bases agree with TRBD2. Trimming cost V 2 bases and J 6 bases; bases outside gene matches: 9. This CDR3 has 17 amino acids. From germline, CDR1 is MDHEN and CDR2 SYDVKM. The CDR3 nucleotides read TGTGCCAGCAGTTTAGCCGGCAGTAGCGGGAGGGCCAATGAGCAGTTCTTC. Its protein product is CASSLAGSSGRANEQFF.

The V gene is TRBV5-5, the J gene TRBJ1-2; 9 nucleotides align to TRBD1. CDR3 length equals 17 residues. The germline V gene has CDR1 SGHKS and CDR2 YYEKEE (reference sequence). With V trimmed by 4 bases and J by 6 bases, 16 bases remained unmatched. The DNA for the CDR3 is TGTGCCAGCAGCATATCCGGGACAGGGACGAAAGGGGATGGCTACACCTTC. This codes for CASSISGTGTKGDGYTF.

The chain recombines TRBV10-1 with TRBJ1-1; D may be TRBD1 (5 bases). V gave up 2 bases and J gave up 0 bases, with 10 bases separating them. This CDR3 region has 15 residues. Germline V gives CDR1 WNHNN, CDR2 SYGVQD (reference sequence). CDR3 DNA sequence: TGCGCCAGCAGTGAGGGGGCCACCCTGAACACTGAAGCTTTCTTT. Its protein is CASSEGATLNTEAFF.

In DNA, the CDR3 is TGTGCCAGCAGCATCGGACACACACAAGAGACCCAGTACTTC. This encodes CASSIGHTQETQYF. The rearrangement joins TRBV7-9 to TRBJ2-5; the D gene is possibly TRBD1 (5 bases). V lost 5 bases to trimming and J lost 2 bases, with 12 bases between them. Germline V lookup: CDR1 SEHNR, CDR2 FQNEAQ (reference sequence). The CDR3 consists of 14 residues.

The V gene is TRBV28, the J gene TRBJ2-5; 10 bases match TRBD2. CDR3 length equals 16 residues. Looked up from germline, CDR1 is MDHEN and CDR2 is SYDVKM. Trimming removed 2 bases from V and 5 bases from J; junction bases left unmatched: 8. This CDR3 is CASSLGLAGVMETQYF. In DNA, the CDR3 is TGTGCCAGCAGTTTAGGGCTAGCGGGAGTTATGGAGACCCAGTACTTC.

The V call is TRBV28, the J call TRBJ2-7; 9 positions match TRBD1. This CDR3 has 15 residues. Germline V gene data show CDR1 as MDHEN and CDR2 as SYDVKM. With V trimmed by 6 bases and J by 4 bases, 10 bases remained unmatched. CDR3 bases: TGTGCCAGCAGGGGTCCCGGGACAGGGTTTTACGAGCAGTACTTC. Amino acid sequence: CASRGPGTGFYEQYF.

This chain joins TRBV11-3 and TRBJ2-7; 9 bases fit TRBD1. V shed 5 bases and J 3 bases; nucleotides not matched to a gene: 8. The CDR3 spans 15 residues. Germline CDR1 reads SGHNT; CDR2 reads YENEEA. The CDR3 spells CASSELGTGYYEQYF. CDR3 in DNA: TGTGCCAGCAGCGAATTAGGGACAGGGTACTACGAGCAGTACTTC.

The chain recombines TRBV11-3 with TRBJ1-3, with 7 bases fitting TRBD1. CDR3 length: 13 residues. Germline loops: CDR1 SGHNT, CDR2 YENEEA. V was pared by 6 bases and J by 7 bases, with 6 bases of the junction left unmatched. The CDR3 DNA sequence: TGTGCCAGCAGTGAGACAGGGACGAACACCATATATTTT. It translates to CASSETGTNTIYF.

The gene calls are TRBV7-2 and TRBJ2-7; 9 nucleotides agree with TRBD1. Germline loops: CDR1 SGHTA, CDR2 FQGNSA. V shed 2 bases, J shed 3 bases, and the junction held 2 bases outside the gene matches. The CDR3 has 14 amino acids. The DNA for the CDR3 is TGTGCCAGCAGCTTAACGACAGGGGGCTACGAGCAGTACTTC. Its protein product is CASSLTTGGYEQYF.

V usage is TRBV18 and J usage is TRBJ2-1; D remains unclear. From germline, CDR1 is KGHSH and CDR2 LQKENI. Trimming shortened V by 5 bases and J by 6 bases, and 11 bases separated the two germline ends. The CDR3 spans 13 residues. The CDR3 here is CASSTPPGNEQFF. The CDR3, as DNA: TGTGCCAGCTCAACTCCCCCAGGCAATGAGCAGTTCTTC. The variable domain in full, completed from reference TRBV18 and TRBJ2-1, reads NAGVMQNPRHLVRRRGQEARLRCSPMKGHSHVYWYRQLPEEGLKFMVYLQKENIIDESGMPKERFSAEFPKEGPSILRIQQVVRGDSAAYFCASSTPPGNEQFFGPGTRLTVL.

The chain joins TRBV25-1 to TRBJ2-1; 9 nucleotides agree with TRBD2. Germline values: CDR1 MGHDK, CDR2 SYGVNS. The CDR3 spans 16 residues. The V segment lost 1 base and the J segment 4 bases; nucleotides outside the gene matches: 5. In nucleotides, the CDR3 is TGTGCCAGCAGTGAATTTAGTAGCGGGAGATACAATGAGCAGTTCTTC. Translated, it gives CASSEFSSGRYNEQFF.

The gene calls are TRBV4-2 and TRBJ1-5, with TRBD1 as a possible D gene (6 bases). V lost 4 bases and J lost 3, with 22 bases in between. The CDR3 covers 18 residues. Germline assignment: CDR1 LGHNA and CDR2 YNFKEQ. The DNA for the CDR3 is TGTGCCAGCAGCCCGATTGCGACAGGTACATACTCCAATCAGCCCCAGCATTTT. Translating gives CASSPIATGTYSNQPQHF.

This chain joins TRBV28 and TRBJ2-3; 10 nucleotides align to TRBD2. With 4 bases clipped from V and 6 bases from J, the junction kept 13 bases outside the gene matches. The CDR3 is made up of 17 amino acids. The germline V gene has CDR1 MDHEN and CDR2 SYDVKM. The CDR3 sequence: CASSSRTSGSFGDTQYF. The CDR3, as DNA: TGTGCCAGCAGTTCTAGGACTAGCGGTTCCTTCGGGGATACGCAGTATTTT.

This chain joins TRBV5-4 and TRBJ2-7; 15 nucleotides match TRBD2. The CDR3 sequence is 17 residues long. Germline trimming cut 4 bases from V and 0 bases from J; bases unmatched to any gene: 5. In germline, CDR1 is SGHNT, CDR2 YYREEE (reference sequence). The DNA of the CDR3 is TGTGCCAGCAGCCGGACTAGCGGGAGGGTTTTCTCCTACGAGCAGTACTTC. It specifies CASSRTSGRVFSYEQYF.

This sequence joins TRBV18 and TRBJ2-7; tentative D call: TRBD1 (6 bases). The germline gives CDR1 KGHSH, CDR2 LQKENI. V lost 5 bases and J 4 bases, leaving 15 bases between the germline ends. This CDR3 has 14 amino acids. CDR3 coding DNA: TGTGCCAGCTCATCCGGGACAAGAATTTACGAGCAGTACTTC. Amino acids: CASSSGTRIYEQYF.

This clone appeared a single time. The CDR3 nucleotides read TGTGCCAGCAGTTATTCCCCCCGGGACAACAGGAAGTACTTC. Protein product: CASSYSPRDNRKYF. The J gene is TRBJ2-4, the V gene TRBV6-5; a weak D match, TRBD1 (6 bases). Germline lookup yields CDR1 MNHEY and CDR2 SVGAGI. The length of the CDR3 is 14 residues. The germline V and J ends were trimmed by 3 bases and 14 bases, with 20 bases remaining between them.

The rearrangement links TRBV11-3 to TRBJ2-7; D is perhaps TRBD2 (7 bases). There are 13 residues in the CDR3. Germline V gene sequence: CDR1 SGHNT, CDR2 YENEEA. Deletions cut 1 base from V and 5 bases from J, with 9 bases between. CDR3 DNA: TGTGCCAGCAGCTTAGGAGGGGGGGACGAGCAGTACTTC. Translated, it gives CASSLGGGDEQYF.

This chain uses TRBV27 with TRBJ1-1; 11 bases align to TRBD1. CDR3 length: 14 residues. V shed 5 bases, J shed 7 bases, and the junction held 6 bases outside the gene matches. Germline CDR1 and CDR2: MNHEY and SMNVEV (reference sequence). The CDR3, as DNA: TGTGCCAGCAGTCCGGGGACAGGGGGTGTTGAAGCTTTCTTT. It specifies CASSPGTGGVEAFF.

The chain combines TRBV18 with TRBJ2-3, with D unresolved. CDR1 is KGHSH, CDR2 LQKENI, per germline. There are 13 residues in the CDR3. The V gene lost 2 bases and the J gene lost 2 bases, with 5 bases spanning the gap. The CDR3 region is CASSPTYTDTQYF. The CDR3 nucleotides read TGTGCCAGCTCACCAACCTACACAGATACGCAGTATTTT.

CDR3 sequence: CASLPGWRENMGSYNEQFF. In DNA form, the CDR3 reads TGTGCCAGCCTGCCGGGTTGGCGGGAGAATATGGGTTCCTACAATGAGCAGTTCTTC. V is TRBV11-2 and J is TRBJ2-1, with 7 bases lining up with TRBD2. V shed 8 bases and J 1 base; nucleotides not matched to a gene: 20. This CDR3 has 19 amino acids. Per germline, CDR1 SGHAT and CDR2 FQNNGV.

The chain couples TRBV18 to TRBJ2-7; tentatively, D is TRBD2 (7 bases). The CDR3 has 14 residues. V was trimmed by 2 bases and J by 0 bases, leaving 8 bases between them. Germline loops: CDR1 KGHSH, CDR2 LQKENI. CDR3 nucleotides: TGTGCCAGCTCACCAAGGGGGGGCTCCTACGAGCAGTACTTC. Amino acid sequence: CASSPRGGSYEQYF.

V gene TRBV28 combines with J gene TRBJ2-6; D remains unclear. Per germline, CDR1 MDHEN and CDR2 SYDVKM. V lost 3 bases to trimming and J lost 0 bases, with 3 bases between them. This CDR3 has 14 residues. CDR3 amino acids: CASSLYSGANVLTF. The CDR3, as DNA: TGTGCCAGCAGTTTGTACTCTGGGGCCAACGTCCTGACTTTC.

The gene calls are TRBV5-4 and TRBJ2-7, with 12 bases identical to TRBD2. V shed 4 bases and J 4 bases; nucleotides not matched to a gene: 9. Germline V gives CDR1 SGHNT, CDR2 YYREEE (reference sequence). CDR3 length equals 16 residues. In DNA form, the CDR3 reads TGTGCCAGCAGCGGTTCGACTAGCGGGAGCCGGTACGAGCAGTACTTC. Encoded protein: CASSGSTSGSRYEQYF.

The chain uses TRBV19 and TRBJ2-6; D possibly corresponds to TRBD2 (7 bases). Germline V gene data show CDR1 as LNHDA and CDR2 as SQIVND (reference sequence). The V end was cut by 5 bases, the J end by 6 bases, with 14 bases between. The CDR3 has 15 residues. The CDR3: CASSPQGGSANVLTF. CDR3 DNA: TGTGCCAGTAGTCCACAGGGAGGGTCGGCCAACGTCCTGACTTTC.

The chain employs TRBV11-1 and TRBJ2-1; TRBD2 matches 8 bases. This CDR3 comprises 12 residues. The V gene's germline CDR1 is SGHAT and CDR2 FQDESV (reference sequence). V gave up 8 bases and J gave up 8 bases; unmatched junction bases: 5. The CDR3 region is CASAAGDHEQFF. CDR3 sequence (DNA): TGTGCCAGCGCAGCGGGAGATCATGAGCAGTTCTTC. Full variable domain (outside the CDR3, taken from reference TRBV11-1 and TRBJ2-1): EAEVAQSPRYKITEKSQAVAFWCDPISGHATLYWYRQILGQGPELLVQFQDESVVDDSQLPKDRFSAERLKGVDSTLKIQPAELGDSAMYLCASAAGDHEQFFGPGTRLTVL.